This record covers a single TCR beta chain. Antigen specificity is unknown. The assay was immunoSEQ multiplex PCR, and TCRdb's table has in-frame clones only and misses some. The sample has approximately 140,000 clones; roughly 90% are singletons. This record belongs to a study of T cell responses to AZD1222 COVID-19 vaccine. The CDR3 extends over 15 amino acids. Per germline, CDR1 MDHEN and CDR2 SYDVKM. V lost 3 bases and J lost 9; bases outside the gene matches: 9. General study results and limits: Unmutated variant regions reportedly attract nearly half of all spike-specific TCRs. Vaccine-associated CD4 TCRs ranged over spike, dominating at 160-218 and 743-854. Donor demographics were predominantly white British with a female majority; clonal diversity may be underestimated.

The origin of this receptor is an adult who received the AZD1222 COVID-19 vaccine. This sequence joins TRBV28 and TRBJ1-4, with 8 bases identical to TRBD1. Sequencing was performed on peripheral blood, taken 28 days after the second AZD1222 dose. The CDR3 sequence: CASSLRGQDPQKLFF. The CDR3 DNA reads TGTGCCAGCAGTTTGAGGGGACAGGATCCTCAAAAACTGTTTTTT.